One sample yielded the 16 T cell receptor beta chains listed below, sequenced in a study of blood T cell repertoires in COVID-19. TCRdb keeps only in-frame clones here, not all; method: immunoSEQ multiplex PCR. The table shows 100,000 or so clones, with roughly 92% occurring only once. The specimen was peripheral blood. These TCRs come from an older man with acute or convalescent COVID-19.

J is TRBJ2-1 and V is TRBV11-1; possible D gene TRBD1, 5 bases. This CDR3 is 14 amino acids long. Germline-derived CDR1 and CDR2 are SGHAT and FQDESV (reference sequence). The germline V and J ends were trimmed by 5 bases and 5 bases, with 13 bases remaining between them. The CDR3 protein is CASSTRQLNNEQFF. The CDR3 bases are TGTGCCAGCAGCACCCGACAGCTGAACAATGAGCAGTTCTTC.

This sequence joins TRBV10-3 and TRBJ2-3; maybe TRBD1 (5 bases). The germline gives CDR1 ENHRY, CDR2 SYGVKD. The CDR3 is 13 amino acids. V shed 7 bases and J shed 2 bases, with 10 bases lying between them. The CDR3 loop reads CAIKGSPTDTQYF. The CDR3 region has the DNA TGTGCCATCAAGGGGTCCCCCACAGATACGCAGTATTTT.

The genes are TRBV10-3 and TRBJ1-1; perhaps TRBD1 as D (6 bases). The V gene lost 7 bases and the J gene lost 6 bases, with 15 bases spanning the gap. This CDR3 is 13 amino acids long. The germline V gene encodes CDR1 ENHRY and CDR2 SYGVKD. CDR3: CAITGDTESEAFF. The CDR3 DNA follows: TGTGCCATCACCGGGGACACTGAGTCTGAAGCTTTCTTT.

The CDR3 is CASSDWDTDQPQHF. The CDR3 nucleotides are TGTGCCAGTAGTGACTGGGACACCGATCAGCCCCAGCATTTT. The V and J genes are TRBV19 and TRBJ1-5, with D perhaps matching TRBD1 (6 bases). Per the germline V gene, CDR1 is LNHDA and CDR2 is SQIVND (reference sequence). The CDR3 has 14 residues. The V gene lost 5 bases and the J gene lost 5 bases, with 13 bases spanning the gap.

V gene TRBV3-1 (or the pseudogene TRBV3-2) combines with J gene TRBJ2-1; D unresolved. V was shortened by 4 bases and J by 0 bases, with 10 bases between the two germline ends. Germline V gene data show CDR1 as LGHDT and CDR2 as YNNKEL (reference sequence). This CDR3 is 15 amino acids long. DNA of the CDR3: TGTGCCAGCAGCCCCGGTACTTTCTCCTACAATGAGCAGTTCTTC. Translating it yields CASSPGTFSYNEQFF.

The rearrangement links TRBV28 to TRBJ2-6, with TRBD1 identical over 7 bases. The J segment lost 0 bases and the V segment lost 5 bases, leaving 7 bases of the junction unmatched. The CDR3 runs 17 residues. CDR1 MDHEN and CDR2 SYDVKM come from the germline V gene. Here the CDR3 reads CASSPVGTVSGANVLTF. The CDR3 DNA reads TGTGCCAGCAGTCCAGTAGGGACAGTCTCTGGGGCCAACGTCCTGACTTTC.

This chain links TRBV24-1 with TRBJ2-3; 7 positions agree with TRBD1. The V gene end was trimmed by 5 bases and the J gene end by 4 bases; junction bases not matched to a gene: 2. The CDR3 sequence is 13 residues long. Germline V lookup: CDR1 KGHDR, CDR2 SFDVKD. The CDR3 spells CATSGTGADTQYF. Here the CDR3 DNA reads TGTGCCACCAGTGGAACAGGGGCAGATACGCAGTATTTT.

This chain links TRBV2 with TRBJ2-3; 10 bases are shared with TRBD2. This CDR3 is built from 14 residues. Losses at the gene ends were 6 bases for V and 4 bases for J; bases not matched to a gene: 4. Germline values: CDR1 SNHLY, CDR2 FYNNEI. CDR3: CASRAGGRSDTQYF. The DNA of the CDR3 is TGTGCCAGCAGAGCGGGGGGGCGGTCAGATACGCAGTATTTT. The whole variable domain, filled in from reference TRBV2 and TRBJ2-3, reads EPEVTQTPSHQVTQMGQEVILRCVPISNHLYFYWYRQILGQKVEFLVSFYNNEISEKSEIFDDQFSVERPDGSNFTLKIRSTKLEDSAMYFCASRAGGRSDTQYFGPGTRLTVL.

The chain uses TRBV7-9 and TRBJ2-3, with 9 bases that match TRBD2. This CDR3 is built from 15 residues. Germline V gene data show CDR1 as SEHNR and CDR2 as FQNEAQ (reference sequence). V was clipped by 5 bases and J by 4 bases; unmatched bases: 7. CDR3 sequence (DNA): TGTGCCAGCAGCCCCCCGGGACTAGCCGCAGATACGCAGTATTTT. It encodes CASSPPGLAADTQYF.

J is TRBJ2-7 and V is TRBV6-2 or TRBV6-3, with 10 bases fitting TRBD1. J was trimmed by 8 bases and V by 0 bases; bases with no gene match: 7. The CDR3 has 15 amino acids. Germline V gene lookup returns CDR1 MNHEY and CDR2 SVGEGT. The CDR3: CASSYSGTGDVQQYF. The CDR3, as DNA: TGTGCCAGCAGTTACTCGGGGACAGGGGATGTTCAGCAGTACTTC.

This clone was counted only a few times. This chain connects TRBV24-1 to TRBJ2-2, with D possibly being TRBD1 (6 bases). The CDR3 loop spans 12 amino acids. The V end was cut by 9 bases, the J end by 4 bases, with 8 bases between. Germline V gives CDR1 KGHDR, CDR2 SFDVKD. The CDR3 bases are TGTGCCACCGGGACAATCACCGGGGAGCTGTTTTTT. Protein: CATGTITGELFF.

The CDR3, as DNA: TGTGCCAGCAGTCTTGGACTAGCGGGGGGACCCCAGTACTTC. The encoded protein is CASSLGLAGGPQYF. The gene calls are TRBV2 and TRBJ2-5, with 14 bases fitting TRBD2. The CDR3 sequence is 14 residues long. J lost 9 bases, V lost 5 bases, and 5 bases had no gene match. Germline V gives CDR1 SNHLY, CDR2 FYNNEI.

The chain joins TRBV24-1 to TRBJ1-1, with D unresolved. The CDR3 runs 12 residues. V was cut by 1 base and J by 9 bases, with 8 bases left in between. In germline, CDR1 is KGHDR, CDR2 SFDVKD. The CDR3 bases are TGTGCCACCAGTGATTTTTCGGGGAAAGCTTTCTTT. As protein: CATSDFSGKAFF.

The chain has TRBV5-5 and TRBJ2-5, with a tentative D call TRBD2 (5 bases). The V and J ends lost 1 base and 5 bases respectively, with 12 bases between them. This CDR3 is 14 amino acids long. Per germline, CDR1 SGHKS and CDR2 YYEKEE (reference sequence). The chain's CDR3 is CASSLSPGLETQYF. Written as DNA, the CDR3 is TGTGCCAGCAGCTTGTCGCCGGGGTTGGAGACCCAGTACTTC.

This clone was recorded a few times. The V call is TRBV27, the J call TRBJ1-5, with a possible D match to TRBD1 (5 bases). V was pared by 2 bases and J by 9 bases, with 14 bases between. Germline loops: CDR1 MNHEY, CDR2 SMNVEV (reference sequence). CDR3 length equals 14 residues. The CDR3 coding sequence is TGTGCCAGCAGTTTAAGGGCAGGGTCGTGGCCCCAGCATTTT. It translates to CASSLRAGSWPQHF.

This clone was recorded once. The chain uses TRBV5-1 and TRBJ2-3; weak D call: TRBD2 (7 bases). V gave up 0 bases and J gave up 5 bases, with 10 bases separating them. The germline gives CDR1 SGHRS, CDR2 YFSETQ. CDR3 size: 14 residues. CDR3 sequence (DNA): TGCGCCAGCAGCTTGGCGGGGGGCGGAGATACGCAGTATTTT. Its translation: CASSLAGGGDTQYF.